The sequence of this T cell receptor (beta chain) was determined in a study of cytomegalovirus exposure and HLA in healthy donors. General study findings and limits: Highly shared sequence variants in one cluster were likely a sequencing artifact. The study labeled fewer than 200 TCR beta chains cytomegalovirus-associated. In a later analysis, the majority of CMV-associated beta chains seemingly showed HLA restriction.

The donors (healthy individuals) were bone marrow donors. This PCR relied on a set of 60 Vbeta primers and 13 Jbeta primers. Sequenced by immunoSEQ multiplex PCR; TCRdb stores in-frame clones only, minus some. The sample lists roughly 120,000 clones, about four fifths occurring once. The CDR3 spans 18 residues. Trimming left V 0 bases short and J 5 bases short, with 23 bases between. The germline CDR1 and CDR2 sequences are SGHVS and FNYEAQ. With respect to this clone: Its antigen remains unknown.

This clonotype originated in a human donor in good health. J is TRBJ2-7 and V is TRBV7-6; perhaps TRBD1 as D (6 bases). The sample comprised PBMCs. The CDR3 reads CASSLAGPDSAYLNEQYF. In DNA form, the CDR3 reads TGTGCCAGCAGCTTAGCAGGACCGGACAGCGCTTATCTAAACGAGCAGTACTTC. Full variable domain (rest looked up from reference TRBV7-6 and TRBJ2-7): GAGVSQSPRYKVTKRGQDVALRCDPISGHVSLYWYRQALGQGPEFLTYFNYEAQQDKSGLPNDRFSAERPEGSISTLTIQRTEQRDSAMYRCASSLAGPDSAYLNEQYFGPGTRLTVT.